The 21 T cell receptor beta chains in this list originate from one sample, sequenced in a study of PD-L1 blockade in urothelial cancer (dated by TCRdb to the late 2010s). The intended sense of this specimen's time point label: pretreatment peripheral blood. Library prep was done by the immunoSEQ multiplex PCR assay. The table comes from immuneACCESS by way of TCRdb, which keeps in-frame sequences with V and J called. Part of the clones is missing from these tables; in studies checked, under half for an unresolved V gene and the rest for unknown reasons. For this sample the table gives about 130,000 clones, of which roughly 84% were detected only once. The ten largest clones represent 3.2% of the sample. This specimen consisted of PBMCs, obtained around atezolizumab (anti-PD-L1) treatment. These receptors were obtained from a man aged 45 to 65 with urothelial cancer.

This clone was seen once. The CDR3 nucleotides are TGTGCCAGCAGCCAAGATGGACAGGGTAACTATGGCTACACCTTC. The encoded protein is CASSQDGQGNYGYTF. This chain uses TRBV4-2 with TRBJ1-2; 8 bases map to TRBD1. This CDR3 contains 15 residues. V gave up 0 bases and J gave up 1 base; unmatched junction bases: 1. Germline V gene data show CDR1 as LGHNA and CDR2 as YNFKEQ.

The rearrangement uses TRBV25-1 and TRBJ2-2; possible D gene TRBD2, 6 bases. There are 13 residues in the CDR3. Per germline, CDR1 MGHDK and CDR2 SYGVNS. V lost 6 bases and J lost 6, with 11 bases in between. As DNA, the CDR3 is TGTGCCAGCAGGGCAGGGAGGTCCGGGGAGCTGTTTTTT. This translates into CASRAGRSGELFF.

This sequence joins TRBV19 and TRBJ1-1; maybe TRBD1 (5 bases). The CDR3 contains 15 residues. Germline V lookup: CDR1 LNHDA, CDR2 SQIVND (reference sequence). The V and J ends lost 3 bases and 6 bases respectively, with 17 bases between them. The CDR3 here is CASSILNRPRAEAFF. In nucleotides, the CDR3 is TGTGCCAGTAGTATCCTTAACAGGCCGCGCGCTGAAGCTTTCTTT.

The chain carries TRBV7-3 and TRBJ2-1; 9 nucleotides align to TRBD2. The germline V gene encodes CDR1 SGHTA and CDR2 FQGTGA. The CDR3 is made up of 15 amino acids. J was trimmed by 7 bases and V by 4 bases; bases with no gene match: 8. The CDR3: CASSSRGREGNEQFF. In DNA, the CDR3 is TGTGCCAGCAGCTCTCGCGGGAGGGAGGGGAATGAGCAGTTCTTC.

CDR3 sequence: CASSLSLAAYEQYF. The DNA for the CDR3 is TGTGCCAGCAGCTTGTCCCTAGCAGCCTACGAGCAGTACTTC. The chain carries TRBV7-6 and TRBJ2-7, with a tentative D call TRBD2 (5 bases). CDR1 is SGHVS, CDR2 FNYEAQ, per germline. This CDR3 is 14 amino acids long. Deletions cut 3 bases from V and 2 bases from J, with 11 bases between.

This clone was observed a single time. The chain has TRBV11-2 and TRBJ2-6; D not certain. V lost 8 bases and J 1 base, leaving 21 bases between the germline ends. Germline CDR1 reads SGHAT; CDR2 reads FQNNGV. The length of the CDR3 is 18 residues. DNA of the CDR3: TGTGCCAGCGTTTCCCCCTCTTTTATACGGTCTGGGGCCAACGTCCTGACTTTC. Its protein product is CASVSPSFIRSGANVLTF.

This chain links TRBV5-4 with TRBJ2-5; D is uncertain. Trimming left V 2 bases short and J 0 bases short, with 8 bases between. This CDR3 comprises 14 residues. Germline lookup yields CDR1 SGHNT and CDR2 YYREEE (reference sequence). This CDR3 is CASSLQTNQETQYF. The CDR3 nucleotides read TGTGCCAGCAGCTTACAGACCAACCAAGAGACCCAGTACTTC.

This clone was counted ten times or more. The V call is TRBV2, the J call TRBJ2-5; 7 positions match TRBD1. Germline assignment: CDR1 SNHLY and CDR2 FYNNEI. The CDR3 runs to 16 residues. V dropped 6 bases and J dropped 4; count of bases not matched to a gene: 14. CDR3 amino acids: CASRGPTGNDPETQYF. The CDR3 DNA follows: TGTGCCAGCAGGGGCCCGACAGGGAATGACCCAGAGACCCAGTACTTC.

J is TRBJ1-2 and V is TRBV7-2; D might be TRBD1 (6 bases). CDR3 length equals 14 residues. The V gene lost 5 bases and the J gene lost 8 bases, with 18 bases spanning the gap. Germline V gene data show CDR1 as SGHTA and CDR2 as FQGNSA. DNA for the CDR3: TGTGCCAGCAGCCCACCGTACAGGGTTATGGGCTACACCTTC. Translated, it gives CASSPPYRVMGYTF. Variable domain in full (rest from reference TRBV7-2 and TRBJ1-2): GAGVSQSPSNKVTEKGKDVELRCDPISGHTALYWYRQSLGQGLEFLIYFQGNSAPDKSGLPSDRFSAERTGGSVSTLTIQRTQQEDSAVYLCASSPPYRVMGYTFGSGTRLTVV.

This sequence joins TRBV6-4 and TRBJ1-5, with D hard to call. The V gene lost 8 bases and the J gene lost 6 bases, with 17 bases spanning the gap. The CDR3 has 14 residues. Germline assignment: CDR1 MRHNA and CDR2 SNTAGT. In nucleotides, the CDR3 is TGTGCCAGCCGAGGGCCCCGGATTGGTCAGCCCCAGCATTTT. Protein: CASRGPRIGQPQHF.

The chain is built from TRBV4-2 and TRBJ2-1; weak D call: TRBD1 (7 bases). The germline V and J ends were trimmed by 4 bases and 12 bases, with 13 bases remaining between them. The CDR3 is made up of 12 amino acids. Germline V CDR1 and CDR2: LGHNA, YNFKEQ. The CDR3 sequence: CASSLTQGGQFF. The CDR3 DNA is TGTGCCAGCAGCCTTACTCAGGGGGGGCAGTTCTTC.

The chain carries TRBV29-1 and TRBJ2-2; tentative D call: TRBD1 (5 bases). Trimming pared 4 bases from V and 0 bases from J, leaving 9 bases between. This CDR3 comprises 14 residues. CDR1 SQVTM and CDR2 ANQGSEA come from the germline V gene. This CDR3 reads CSVGWGPNTGELFF. CDR3 coding DNA: TGCAGCGTTGGGTGGGGCCCGAACACCGGGGAGCTGTTTTTT.

V gene TRBV29-1 combines with J gene TRBJ2-7; 11 bases line up with TRBD1. Germline loops: CDR1 SQVTM, CDR2 ANQGSEA. This CDR3 has 12 amino acids. V lost 7 bases to trimming and J lost 3 bases; unmatched junction nucleotides: 2. The CDR3 sequence: CSAGQGVYEQYF. Here the CDR3 DNA reads TGCAGCGCGGGACAGGGGGTCTACGAGCAGTACTTC.

The sample holds one count of this clone. The chain uses TRBV5-1 and TRBJ2-1; the D gene is possibly TRBD2 (5 bases). The germline V gene has CDR1 SGHRS and CDR2 YFSETQ. The CDR3 runs 16 residues. V was pared by 1 base and J by 1 base, with 12 bases between. In nucleotides, the CDR3 is TGCGCCAGCAGCTTGTTAGCGAGAGGGTCCTACAATGAGCAGTTCTTC. It yields the protein CASSLLARGSYNEQFF.

This chain joins TRBV10-3 and TRBJ1-6; D remains ambiguous. Between the trimmed V and J ends, which lost 3 bases and 9 bases, there was a span of 12 bases. Germline CDR1 is ENHRY and CDR2 is SYGVKD. CDR3 length: 14 amino acids. The CDR3 spells CAISDREAVSPLHF. CDR3 DNA sequence: TGTGCCATCAGTGATCGGGAGGCCGTTTCACCCCTCCACTTT.

The chain joins TRBV2 to TRBJ2-7; 10 bases map to TRBD2. The CDR3 length is 18 residues. From germline, CDR1 is SNHLY and CDR2 FYNNEI. Trimming cost V 6 bases and J 3 bases; bases outside gene matches: 17. The CDR3 reads CASRPNVGLAGVRYEQYF. CDR3 DNA: TGTGCCAGCAGACCTAACGTGGGGCTAGCGGGAGTTCGCTACGAGCAGTACTTC.

The rearrangement joins TRBV7-9 to TRBJ1-2; a possible D gene is TRBD1 (5 bases). In germline, CDR1 is SEHNR, CDR2 FQNEAQ (reference sequence). The CDR3 extends over 14 amino acids. V lost 3 bases and J lost 1, with 9 bases in between. Written as DNA, the CDR3 is TGTGCCAGCAGCTTGGAGCAGGGTAACTATGGCTACACCTTC. Translating gives CASSLEQGNYGYTF.

The rearrangement uses TRBV13 and TRBJ2-2; TRBD2 might be the D (6 bases). CDR3 size: 16 residues. The V gene's germline CDR1 is PRHDT and CDR2 FYEKMQ (reference sequence). The V and J ends lost 2 bases and 3 bases respectively, with 13 bases between them. CDR3 nucleotides: TGTGCCAGCAGCTTATGGCGGAGCGGGTACACCGGGGAGCTGTTTTTT. Translation gives CASSLWRSGYTGELFF.

The chain uses TRBV7-5 and TRBJ2-5; the table gives TRBD1 as D, unverified against the DNA. TRBV7-5 is given as a pseudogene. The CDR3 loop spans 17 amino acids. The CDR3 nucleotides are TGTGCCAGAAGCCCCCACGAGGGACAGGGTTCAATGGAGACCCAGTACTTC. This sequence encodes CARSPHEGQGSMETQYF.

The table lists this clone with a count of one. The CDR3 protein is CASSLKGFEAFF. The CDR3 region has the DNA TGTGCCAGCAGCTTAAAGGGGTTTGAAGCTTTCTTT. V is TRBV7-9 and J is TRBJ1-1, with D possibly being TRBD1 (5 bases). The CDR3 contains 12 residues. Germline CDR1 reads SEHNR; CDR2 reads FQNEAQ (reference sequence). Trimming stripped 2 bases from V and 7 bases from J, with 8 bases between.

The gene calls are TRBV6-5 and TRBJ2-7, with 10 bases matching TRBD1. CDR1 is MNHEY, CDR2 SVGAGI, per germline. The junction had 5 bases not matched to a gene; V was cut back by 5 bases and J by 1 base. This CDR3 is built from 15 residues. The CDR3 coding sequence is TGTGCCAGCAGTCGACCGGGACAGGGGTCCTACGAGCAGTACTTC. As protein: CASSRPGQGSYEQYF.